This TCR beta chain was identified during a study of beta chain features in type 1 diabetes. Per the germline V gene, CDR1 is LGHNA and CDR2 is YSLEER. Trimming pared 1 base from V and 6 bases from J, leaving 9 bases between. There are 13 residues in the CDR3. cDNA synthesis used the whole RNA isolate, giving expressed TCRB sequences. Profiled with immunoSEQ multiplex PCR; TCRdb holds only in-frame clones, not every one. The data show about 450,000 clones, with around 10% seen just once and more than 0.045% held by the top ten. The clonotype originates from a woman under 30 in good health. The V call is TRBV4-3, the J call TRBJ1-1, with D unresolved. The sample was naive CD4+ T cells from blood. CDR3 loop: CASSQVLSPEAFF. The CDR3 bases are TGCGCCAGCAGCCAAGTCCTCTCGCCTGAAGCTTTCTTT.